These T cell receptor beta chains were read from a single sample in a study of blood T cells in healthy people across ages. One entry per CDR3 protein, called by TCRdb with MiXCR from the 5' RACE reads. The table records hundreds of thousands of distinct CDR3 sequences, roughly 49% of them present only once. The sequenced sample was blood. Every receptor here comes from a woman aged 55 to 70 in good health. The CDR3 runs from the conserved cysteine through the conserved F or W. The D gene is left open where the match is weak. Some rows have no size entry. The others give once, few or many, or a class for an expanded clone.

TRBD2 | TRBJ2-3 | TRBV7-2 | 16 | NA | TGTGCCAGCAGTCCCGCTAGCGGGAGGACCGCAGATACGCAGTATTTT | CASSPASGRTADTQYF
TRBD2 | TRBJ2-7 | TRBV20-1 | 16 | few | TGCAGTGCTTTACCGGGACTAGCGGGAGTCCTGGGCGAGCAGTACTTC | CSALPGLAGVLGEQYF
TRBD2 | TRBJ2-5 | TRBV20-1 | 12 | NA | TGCAGTGCCGAGCGGGAGGGAGAGACCCAGTACTTC | CSAEREGETQYF
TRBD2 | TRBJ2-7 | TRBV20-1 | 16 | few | TGCAGTGCTCCGGGGGGACTGACTAGCGGAGGGGACGAGCAGTACTTC | CSAPGGLTSGGDEQYF
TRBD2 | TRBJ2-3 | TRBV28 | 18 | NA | TGTGCCAGCAGTTTATACAGTCTAGCGGGGGGAGGCACAGATACGCAGTATTTT | CASSLYSLAGGGTDTQYF
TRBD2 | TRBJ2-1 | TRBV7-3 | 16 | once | TGTGCCAGCAGCATTATAGCGGGAGTCGGGCAATCTGAGCAGTTCTTC | CASSIIAGVGQSEQFF
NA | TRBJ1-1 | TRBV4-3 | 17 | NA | TGCGCCAGCAGCCAAGTAGCGGCGGGGGGCCGGAGCACTGAAGCTTTCTTT | CASSQVAAGGRSTEAFF
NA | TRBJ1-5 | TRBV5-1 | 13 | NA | TGCGCCAGCAGCTTAGGGTGGGGACAGCCCCAGCATTTT | CASSLGWGQPQHF
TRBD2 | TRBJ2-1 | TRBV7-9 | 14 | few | TGTGCCAGCGGAGGGACTAGCGGTAACAATGAGCAGTTCTTC | CASGGTSGNNEQFF
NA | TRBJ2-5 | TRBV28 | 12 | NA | TGTGCCAGCACTCTAGGCCTCGGTGAGCAGTACTTC | CASTLGLGEQYF
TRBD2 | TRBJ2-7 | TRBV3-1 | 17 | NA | TGTGCCAGCAGCCAAAGGGGACTAGCGGAGAACTCCTACGAGCAGTACTTC | CASSQRGLAENSYEQYF
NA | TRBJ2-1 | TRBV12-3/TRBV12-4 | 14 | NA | TGTGCCAGCAGTTTAGGAGGGTTTGGTTATGAGCAGTTCTTC | CASSLGGFGYEQFF
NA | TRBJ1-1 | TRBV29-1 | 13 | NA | TGCAGCGTTCGCGGGACACTGAACACTGAAGCTTTCTTT | CSVRGTLNTEAFF
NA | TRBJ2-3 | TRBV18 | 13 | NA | TGTGCCAGCTCACCACCGTCTAGTCAATCCCAGTATTTT | CASSPPSSQSQYF
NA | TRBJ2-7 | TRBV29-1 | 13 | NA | TGCAGCTCCATGACTCCGGGCTCCTACGAGCAGTACTTC | CSSMTPGSYEQYF
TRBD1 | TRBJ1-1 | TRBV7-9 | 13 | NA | TGTGCCAGCAGCGTAGAGACAGGGGGCGAAGCTTTCTTT | CASSVETGGEAFF
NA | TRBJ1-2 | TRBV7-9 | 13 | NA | TGTGCCAGCAGACTCGGGGCTAACTATGGCTACACCTTC | CASRLGANYGYTF
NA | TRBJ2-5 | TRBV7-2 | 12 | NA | TGTGCCAGCAGCACTTTAATGGGCAGGGGGTACTTC | CASSTLMGRGYF
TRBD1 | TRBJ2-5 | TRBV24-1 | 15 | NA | TGTGCCACCAGTTGGCGGACAGGGACCCCAAATGAGCAGTACTTC | CATSWRTGTPNEQYF
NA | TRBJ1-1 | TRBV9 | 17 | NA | TGTGCCAGCAGCGTAGGGATATCCTCTCGGTTGAACACTGAAGCTTTCTTT | CASSVGISSRLNTEAFF
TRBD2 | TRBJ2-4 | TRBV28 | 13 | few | TGTGCCAGCAGTTTCGGACTAGGAAACATTCAGTACTTC | CASSFGLGNIQYF
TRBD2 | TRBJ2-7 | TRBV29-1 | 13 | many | TGCAGCGTTTCGGCTAGCGGCTCCTACGAGCAGTACTTC | CSVSASGSYEQYF
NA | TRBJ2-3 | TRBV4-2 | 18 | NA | TGTGCCAGCAGCCAGCCATTGACCGAGGGCCGCGGCACAGATACGCAGTATTTT | CASSQPLTEGRGTDTQYF
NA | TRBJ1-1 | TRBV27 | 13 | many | TGTGCCAGCAGTTTCCGTGACCCTCTCCAGGCTTTCTTT | CASSFRDPLQAFF
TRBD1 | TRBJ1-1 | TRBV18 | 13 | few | TGTGCCAGCTCCGGACAGGAGAACACTGAAGCTTTCTTT | CASSGQENTEAFF
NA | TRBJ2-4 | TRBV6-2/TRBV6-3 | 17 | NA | TGTGCCAGCAGTTACTCGGTAGACTCTCTAGCCAAAAACATTCAGTACTTC | CASSYSVDSLAKNIQYF
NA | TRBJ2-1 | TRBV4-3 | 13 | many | TGCGCCAGCAGCCAATTCCTCGAAGATGAGCAGTTCTTC | CASSQFLEDEQFF
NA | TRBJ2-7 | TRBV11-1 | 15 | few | TGTGCCAGCAGCACTACAATGGACAGATCCTACGAGCAGTACTTC | CASSTTMDRSYEQYF
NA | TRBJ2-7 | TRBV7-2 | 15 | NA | TGTGCCAGCAGCTTACGTGTCGGAATATCCTACGAGCAGTACTTC | CASSLRVGISYEQYF
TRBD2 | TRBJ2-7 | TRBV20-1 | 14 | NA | TGCAGTGCCTACCTACTAGCGGGAGCTTACGAGCAGTACTTC | CSAYLLAGAYEQYF
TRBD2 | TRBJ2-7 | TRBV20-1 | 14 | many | TGCAGTGCTAGGGTTGCTAGCGGGAGTGACGAGCAGTACTTC | CSARVASGSDEQYF
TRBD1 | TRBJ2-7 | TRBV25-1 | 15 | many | TGTGCCAGCAGTGGTACCGGGGACAGGGGCTACGAGCAGTACTTC | CASSGTGDRGYEQYF
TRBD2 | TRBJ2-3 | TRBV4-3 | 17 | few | TGCGCCAGCAGCCAAACTCCTCGCGGGAGCGGCGCAGATACGCAGTATTTT | CASSQTPRGSGADTQYF
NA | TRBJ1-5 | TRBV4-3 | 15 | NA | TGCGCCAGCAGCCGAAACCGGGATTTCAATCAGCCCCAGCATTTT | CASSRNRDFNQPQHF
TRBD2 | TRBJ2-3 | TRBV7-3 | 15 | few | TGTGCCAGCAGCTCCGATAGCGGGAGCGGAGATACGCAGTATTTT | CASSSDSGSGDTQYF
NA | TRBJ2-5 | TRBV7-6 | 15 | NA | TGTGCCAGCAGCTTAGATACCGGGGCCGGGAAGACCCAGTACTTC | CASSLDTGAGKTQYF
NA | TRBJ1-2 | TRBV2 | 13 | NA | TGTGCCAGCAGTGGGGGGCCGGACTATGGCTACACCTTC | CASSGGPDYGYTF
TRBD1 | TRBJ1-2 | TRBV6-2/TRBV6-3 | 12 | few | TGTGCCAGCACCTGGACAGGGACGGGCTACACCTTC | CASTWTGTGYTF
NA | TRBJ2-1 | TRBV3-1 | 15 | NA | TGTGCCAGCACACCGGACACTGGCTCCTACAATGAGCAGTTCTTC | CASTPDTGSYNEQFF
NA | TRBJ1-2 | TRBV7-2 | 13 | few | TGTGCCAGCAGCTCCAGCGCGGGGGATGGCTACACCTTC | CASSSSAGDGYTF
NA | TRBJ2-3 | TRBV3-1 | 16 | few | TGTGCCAGTAGCCAAGCTGTTGATACTAGCACAGATACGCAGTATTTT | CASSQAVDTSTDTQYF
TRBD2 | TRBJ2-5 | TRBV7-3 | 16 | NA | TGTGCCAGCAGCTTAAACTGGGGGGGTTCTGGGGAGACCCAGTACTTC | CASSLNWGGSGETQYF
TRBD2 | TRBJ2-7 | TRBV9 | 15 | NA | TGTGCCAGCAGCGTAGGTGGCGGGAGGGCCTGCGAGCAGTACTTC | CASSVGGGRACEQYF
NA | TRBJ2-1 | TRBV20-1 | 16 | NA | TGCAGTGCTACCGACCAGAGCGGCCGATCCTACAATGAGCAGTTCTTC | CSATDQSGRSYNEQFF
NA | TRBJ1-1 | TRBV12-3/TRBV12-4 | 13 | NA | TGTGCCAGCAGTGTTGGCCAGTACACTGAAGCTTTCTTT | CASSVGQYTEAFF
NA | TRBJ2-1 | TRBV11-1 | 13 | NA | TGTGCCAGCAGCTTTGAAGTGTACAATGAGCAGTTCTTC | CASSFEVYNEQFF
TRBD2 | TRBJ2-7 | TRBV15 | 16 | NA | TGTGCCACCAGCAGAGAGGACCAGCGGGAAGCCTACGAGCAGTACTTC | CATSREDQREAYEQYF
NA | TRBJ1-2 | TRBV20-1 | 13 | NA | TGCAGTGCTAGTAGGGGGGCGGAAACTGGCTACACCTTC | CSASRGAETGYTF
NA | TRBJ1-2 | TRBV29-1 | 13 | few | TGCAGCGTTGTAGACACTGCCAAGAGAGGCTACACCTTC | CSVVDTAKRGYTF
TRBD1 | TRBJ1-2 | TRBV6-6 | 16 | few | TGTGCCAGCAGTTACCGTCCGGACAGGGGAAAATATGGCTACACCTTC | CASSYRPDRGKYGYTF
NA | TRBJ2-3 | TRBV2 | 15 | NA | TGTGCCAGCAGTGTTAGGGGGAGCGGCACAGATACGCAGTATTTT | CASSVRGSGTDTQYF
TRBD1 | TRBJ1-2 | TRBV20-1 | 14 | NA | TGCAGTGCTAGAGCGACAGGGCTTAACTATGGCTACACCTTC | CSARATGLNYGYTF
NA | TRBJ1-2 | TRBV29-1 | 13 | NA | TGCAGCGTTGTGGGACGCCAGAACTATGGCTACACCTTC | CSVVGRQNYGYTF